Described below is a single T cell receptor (beta chain) sequence and its context. What it binds is unknown. The donors were members of the validation cohort comprising over a hundred subjects, separate from the approximately 670-subject first cohort. The data were produced by immunoSEQ multiplex PCR, yet TCRdb's version contains in-frame clones alone and is incomplete. Found here are fewer than 400,000 clones, approximately 85% of them singletons; the top ten hold around 1%. The sample originates from a study of cytomegalovirus exposure and HLA in healthy donors. CDR3 size: 15 residues. J was trimmed by 1 base and V by 4 bases; bases with no gene match: 7. Per germline, CDR1 SGHDT and CDR2 YYEEEE. General observations from the study: The study put some 150 TCR beta chains on its list as cytomegalovirus-associated. Across donors, most TCRs were seen rarely, yet some public ones were widespread. Subsequent analysis showed first-cohort TCR clusters tending to co-occur in some 110 validation repertoires.

The genes are TRBV5-6 and TRBJ1-1, with 7 bases identical to TRBD1. The sequencing sample was made of PBMCs. This clonotype was obtained from a man aged 25 to 45 in good health and CMV-seronegative. The CDR3: CASSRTGLGNTEAFF. CDR3 DNA: TGTGCCAGCAGCAGGACAGGTTTGGGGAACACTGAAGCTTTCTTT. Full variable domain (missing parts from reference TRBV5-6 and TRBJ1-1): DAGVTQSPTHLIKTRGQQVTLRCSPKSGHDTVSWYQQALGQGPQFIFQYYEEEERQRGNFPDRFSGHQFPNYSSELNVNALLLGDSALYLCASSRTGLGNTEAFFGQGTRLTVV.